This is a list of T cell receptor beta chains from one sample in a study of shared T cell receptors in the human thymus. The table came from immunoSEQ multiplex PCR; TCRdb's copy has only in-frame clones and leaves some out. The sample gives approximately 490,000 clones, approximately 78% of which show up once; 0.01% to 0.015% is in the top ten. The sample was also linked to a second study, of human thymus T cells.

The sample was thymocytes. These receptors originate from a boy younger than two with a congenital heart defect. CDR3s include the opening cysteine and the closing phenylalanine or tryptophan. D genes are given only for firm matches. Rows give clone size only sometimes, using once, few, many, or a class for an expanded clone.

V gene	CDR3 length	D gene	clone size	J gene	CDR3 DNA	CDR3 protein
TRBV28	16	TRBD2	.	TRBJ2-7	TGTGCCAGCAGCTCCTTGGTAGTAGCGGGAAAATTTGAGCAGTACTTC	CASSSLVVAGKFEQYF
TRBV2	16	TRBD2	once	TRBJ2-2	TGTGCCAGCATGGGACTAGCGGGGGTCAACACCGGGGAGCTGTTTTTT	CASMGLAGVNTGELFF
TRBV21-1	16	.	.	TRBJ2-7	TGTGCCAGCAGCTTCCGGGACTACCGCGGGCAGCGCGAGCAGTACTTC	CASSFRDYRGQREQYF
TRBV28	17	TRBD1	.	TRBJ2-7	TGTGCCAGCAGTTTGAGCCCCGCGACAGGGGCGGTCTACGAGCAGTACTTC	CASSLSPATGAVYEQYF
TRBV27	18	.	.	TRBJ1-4	TGTGCCAGCAGTTTATCGCCCCCTCGACAGCTACCTAATGAAAAACTGTTTTTT	CASSLSPPRQLPNEKLFF
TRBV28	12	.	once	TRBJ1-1	TGTGCCAGCAAGAGAGGGAACACTGAAGCTTTCTTT	CASKRGNTEAFF
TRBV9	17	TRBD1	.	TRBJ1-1	TGTGCCAGCAGCGTATTTCCCCTGAGGGGGCGGAAGACTGAAGCTTTCTTT	CASSVFPLRGRKTEAFF
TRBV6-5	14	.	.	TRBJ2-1	TGTGCCAGCAGCTTAAGACTAGGAAACAATGAGCAGTTCTTC	CASSLRLGNNEQFF
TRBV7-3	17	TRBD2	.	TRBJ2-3	TGTGCCAGCAGCCCCACTAACGGGACTAGTTCCACAGATACGCAGTATTTT	CASSPTNGTSSTDTQYF
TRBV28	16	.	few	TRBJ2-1	TGTGCCAGCAGTTTATGTGGCCAGCGGGCAGGAGATGAGCAGTTCTTC	CASSLCGQRAGDEQFF
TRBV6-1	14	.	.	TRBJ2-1	TGTGCCAGCAGTGAAGCTGGGAGAAAATGTGAGCAGTTCTTC	CASSEAGRKCEQFF